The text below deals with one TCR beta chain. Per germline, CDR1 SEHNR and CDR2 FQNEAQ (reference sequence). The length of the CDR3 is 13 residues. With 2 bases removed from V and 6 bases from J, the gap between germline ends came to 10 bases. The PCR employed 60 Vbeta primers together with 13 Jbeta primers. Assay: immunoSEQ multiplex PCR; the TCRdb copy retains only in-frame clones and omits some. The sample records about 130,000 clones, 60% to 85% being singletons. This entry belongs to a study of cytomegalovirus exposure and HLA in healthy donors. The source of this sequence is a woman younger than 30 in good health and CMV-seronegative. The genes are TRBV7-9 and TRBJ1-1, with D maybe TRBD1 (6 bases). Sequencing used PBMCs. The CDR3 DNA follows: TGTGCCAGCAGCTTATACAGGGTCCCTGAAGCTTTCTTT. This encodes CASSLYRVPEAFF.